The 18 T cell receptor beta chains below were found in one sample sequenced in a study of cytotoxic CD8 clonotypes in ibrutinib-treated CLL. Assay: immunoSEQ multiplex PCR; the TCRdb copy retains only in-frame clones and omits some. This table has under 75,000 clones, approximately 71% appearing once. The sequences come from PBMCs, collected after 12 months of ibrutinib treatment. The receptor source for this set is a human donor with chronic lymphocytic leukemia.

This clone was seen more than once but under ten times. Within the sample, other DNA sequences also encode this same CDR3. The CDR3 sequence: CASSSGGGYGYTF. In DNA, the CDR3 is TGTGCCAGCAGCTCAGGGGGAGGCTATGGCTACACCTTC. The chain has TRBV11-2 and TRBJ1-2; 7 nucleotides match TRBD1. The length of the CDR3 is 13 residues. The germline V gene encodes CDR1 SGHAT and CDR2 FQNNGV. The V segment lost 4 bases and the J segment 4 bases; nucleotides outside the gene matches: 3. The variable domain in full, completed from reference TRBV11-2 and TRBJ1-2, reads EAGVAQSPRYKIIEKRQSVAFWCNPISGHATLYWYQQILGQGPKLLIQFQNNGVVDDSQLPKDRFSAERLKGVDSTLKIQPAKLEDSAVYLCASSSGGGYGYTFGSGTRLTVV.

Within the sample, this clone is medium-sized. V usage is TRBV6-7 and J usage is TRBJ2-1; D call uncertain. TRBV6-7 is an ORF; its function is uncertain. Trimming removed 3 bases at V and 9 bases at J, with 6 bases between. This CDR3 has 11 amino acids. The CDR3 DNA reads as TGTGCCAGCAGTTATAGTCCTGAGCAGTTCTTC. Translated: CASSYSPEQFF.

The CDR3 here is CASSLILGRAGGDTQYF. DNA of the CDR3: TGTGCCAGCAGTTTAATCTTGGGACGCGCTGGAGGAGATACGCAGTATTTT. The rearrangement joins TRBV27 to TRBJ2-3; D tentatively fits TRBD1 or TRBD2 (5 bases each). The CDR3 runs to 17 residues. Germline V gene lookup returns CDR1 MNHEY and CDR2 SMNVEV (reference sequence). Trimming pared 2 bases from V and 5 bases from J, leaving 20 bases between.

The rearrangement joins TRBV2 to TRBJ1-5; D remains ambiguous. The germline V gene has CDR1 SNHLY and CDR2 FYNNEI. V lost 0 bases, J lost 6 bases, and 12 bases lay in between. The CDR3 is 15 residues long. The CDR3: CASSEARPTAQPQHF. The DNA for the CDR3 is TGTGCCAGCAGTGAAGCAAGGCCTACGGCTCAGCCCCAGCATTTT.

The chain joins TRBV19 to TRBJ2-2; TRBD1 might be the D (6 bases). The V end lost 5 bases, the J end lost 11 bases, and 15 bases lay between the germline ends. This CDR3 is built from 13 residues. Per the germline V gene, CDR1 is LNHDA and CDR2 is SQIVND (reference sequence). CDR3 sequence (DNA): TGTGCCAGTAGTGTACCGGGACACGGAGAGCTGTTTTTT. It specifies CASSVPGHGELFF.

The chain uses TRBV19 and TRBJ2-1; D gene uncertain. Germline CDR1 reads LNHDA; CDR2 reads SQIVND (reference sequence). V lost 5 bases and J 12 bases, leaving 17 bases between the germline ends. The CDR3 is 13 amino acids. The CDR3 reads CASSSASTWGQFF. CDR3 bases: TGTGCCAGTAGTTCGGCCTCGACCTGGGGGCAGTTCTTC.

The CDR3 loop is CASSLDPAGATQYF. In nucleotides, the CDR3 is TGTGCCAGCAGCTTAGATCCCGCGGGCGCAACGCAGTATTTT. The rearrangement uses TRBV7-6 and TRBJ2-3; tentative D call: TRBD2 (5 bases). The V and J ends lost 1 base and 9 bases respectively, with 14 bases between them. Germline V gene data show CDR1 as SGHVS and CDR2 as FNYEAQ. The CDR3 covers 14 residues.

The rearrangement joins TRBV5-4 to TRBJ2-2, with 9 nucleotides matching TRBD1. Trimming took 5 bases from V and 4 from J; bases not matched to a gene: 9. This CDR3 region has 16 residues. Germline values: CDR1 SGHNT, CDR2 YYREEE (reference sequence). The CDR3 nucleotides read TGTGCCAGCAGTTCTCCACCGGGACAGGGCACCGGGGAGCTGTTTTTT. Protein product: CASSSPPGQGTGELFF. The whole variable domain, filled in from reference TRBV5-4 and TRBJ2-2, reads ETGVTQSPTHLIKTRGQQVTLRCSSQSGHNTVSWYQQALGQGPQFIFQYYREEENGRGNFPPRFSGLQFPNYSSELNVNALELDDSALYLCASSSPPGQGTGELFFGEGSRLTVL.

This rearrangement joins TRBV29-1 to TRBJ2-7; the D gene is possibly TRBD1 (5 bases). Trimming left V 3 bases short and J 1 base short, with 10 bases between. The CDR3 sequence is 13 residues long. The germline CDR1 and CDR2 sequences are SQVTM and ANQGSEA. CDR3 in DNA: TGCAGCGTTGACCTTGACAGTTCCTACGAGCAGTACTTC. It codes for CSVDLDSSYEQYF.

V usage is TRBV7-9 and J usage is TRBJ2-5; D may be TRBD2 (6 bases). The V gene lost 5 bases and the J gene lost 3 bases, with 13 bases spanning the gap. The CDR3 has 14 residues. Germline assignment: CDR1 SEHNR and CDR2 FQNEAQ (reference sequence). CDR3 bases: TGTGCCAGCAGCCCCGGGACTTCCAAAGAGACCCAGTACTTC. Translation gives CASSPGTSKETQYF.

This clone showed up just once. The genes are TRBV4-1 and TRBJ1-4; 9 bases fit TRBD1. The J segment lost 4 bases and the V segment lost 4 bases, leaving 1 base of the junction unmatched. Germline CDR1 and CDR2: MGHRA and YSYEKL. The CDR3 extends over 14 amino acids. CDR3: CASSPGQGNEKLFF. The CDR3, as DNA: TGCGCCAGCAGCCCGGGACAGGGTAATGAAAAACTGTTTTTT.

The rearrangement links TRBV18 to TRBJ1-5; TRBD1 might be the D (5 bases). The CDR3 totals 14 residues. Trimming took off 1 base at V and 4 bases at J, with 8 bases between the two ends. CDR1 is KGHSH and CDR2 is LQKENI in the germline V gene. The chain's CDR3 is CASSPLGANQPQHF. The CDR3 region has the DNA TGTGCCAGCTCACCACTAGGGGCGAATCAGCCCCAGCATTTT.

The V and J genes are TRBV2 and TRBJ2-1, with 11 nucleotides matching TRBD2. With 3 bases clipped from V and 9 bases from J, the junction kept 4 bases outside the gene matches. Germline CDR1 is SNHLY and CDR2 is FYNNEI. The CDR3 is 14 residues long. CDR3 amino acids: CASSETSGIVEQFF. In nucleotides, the CDR3 is TGTGCCAGCAGTGAGACTAGCGGGATTGTTGAGCAGTTCTTC.

J is TRBJ2-2 and V is TRBV9, with D unclear. Germline V gene sequence: CDR1 SGDLS, CDR2 YYNGEE. V gave up 3 bases and J gave up 3 bases, with 6 bases separating them. The CDR3 has 13 amino acids. CDR3 bases: TGTGCCAGCAGCGGTGATTACACCGGGGAGCTGTTTTTT. Residues: CASSGDYTGELFF.

This clone was counted a few times. The CDR3 reads CASSETRTPSGSYNEQFF. The CDR3 DNA reads TGTGCCAGCAGTGAAACTAGGACTCCGAGCGGCTCCTACAATGAGCAGTTCTTC. The V and J genes are TRBV2 and TRBJ2-1; TRBD2 is a possible D gene (5 bases). CDR3 length: 18 amino acids. Germline CDR1 reads SNHLY; CDR2 reads FYNNEI. V was trimmed by 2 bases and J by 0 bases, leaving 17 bases between them.

The chain joins TRBV2 to TRBJ2-3, with TRBD2 matching 7 bases. Germline V gene sequence: CDR1 SNHLY, CDR2 FYNNEI. The CDR3 length is 13 residues. The V and J ends lost 4 bases and 2 bases, in that order; junction bases with no gene match: 0. CDR3 sequence: CASSGDYTDTQYF. The CDR3 DNA follows: TGTGCCAGCAGTGGGGACTACACAGATACGCAGTATTTT. Using reference TRBV2 and TRBJ2-3 for the parts outside the CDR3, the full variable domain is EPEVTQTPSHQVTQMGQEVILRCVPISNHLYFYWYRQILGQKVEFLVSFYNNEISEKSEIFDDQFSVERPDGSNFTLKIRSTKLEDSAMYFCASSGDYTDTQYFGPGTRLTVL.

The chain has TRBV11-1 and TRBJ2-1, with 8 nucleotides matching TRBD1. CDR1 and CDR2 from the germline V gene are SGHAT and FQDESV (reference sequence). The CDR3 spans 15 residues. V lost 5 bases, J lost 11 bases, and 14 bases stayed unmatched. This chain's CDR3 is CASSHRTGWAEQQFF. The CDR3 nucleotides read TGTGCCAGCAGCCACAGGACAGGGTGGGCTGAACAGCAGTTCTTC. The full variable domain, rest sourced from reference TRBV11-1 and TRBJ2-1, is EAEVAQSPRYKITEKSQAVAFWCDPISGHATLYWYRQILGQGPELLVQFQDESVVDDSQLPKDRFSAERLKGVDSTLKIQPAELGDSAMYLCASSHRTGWAEQQFFGPGTRLTVL.

The chain carries TRBV9 and TRBJ2-2; the match to TRBD1 covers 11 bases. CDR1 is SGDLS and CDR2 is YYNGEE in the germline V gene. Trimming at V came to 3 bases and at J to 5 bases, leaving 6 bases not matched to a gene. This CDR3 comprises 16 residues. The CDR3 spells CASSARDRGRTGELFF. DNA of the CDR3: TGTGCCAGCAGCGCCCGGGACAGGGGGAGAACCGGGGAGCTGTTTTTT. Full variable domain (missing parts from reference TRBV9 and TRBJ2-2): DSGVTQTPKHLITATGQRVTLRCSPRSGDLSVYWYQQSLDQGLQFLIQYYNGEERAKGNILERFSAQQFPDLHSELNLSSLELGDSALYFCASSARDRGRTGELFFGEGSRLTVL.